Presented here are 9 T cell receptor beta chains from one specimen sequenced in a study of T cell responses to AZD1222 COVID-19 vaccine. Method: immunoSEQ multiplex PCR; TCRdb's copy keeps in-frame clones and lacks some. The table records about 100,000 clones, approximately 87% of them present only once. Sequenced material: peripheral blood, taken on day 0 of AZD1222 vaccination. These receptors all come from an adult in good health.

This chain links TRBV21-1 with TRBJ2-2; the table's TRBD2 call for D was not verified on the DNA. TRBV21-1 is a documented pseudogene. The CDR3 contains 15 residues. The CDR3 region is CASSKPGENTGELFF. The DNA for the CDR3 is TGTGCCAGCAGCAAGCCGGGAGAGAACACCGGGGAGCTGTTTTTT.

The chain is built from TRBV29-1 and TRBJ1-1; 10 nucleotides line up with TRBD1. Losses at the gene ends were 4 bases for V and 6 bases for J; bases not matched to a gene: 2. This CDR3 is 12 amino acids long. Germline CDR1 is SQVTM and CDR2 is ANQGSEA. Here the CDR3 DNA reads TGCAGCGTTGGGGGGACAGGGGCTGAAGCTTTCTTT. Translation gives CSVGGTGAEAFF.

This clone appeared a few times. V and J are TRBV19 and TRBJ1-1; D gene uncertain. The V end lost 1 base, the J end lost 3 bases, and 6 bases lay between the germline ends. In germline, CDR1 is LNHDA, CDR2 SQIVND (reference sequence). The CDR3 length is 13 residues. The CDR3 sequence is CASSIVKYTEAFF. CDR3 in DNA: TGTGCCAGTAGTATAGTTAAGTACACTGAAGCTTTCTTT.

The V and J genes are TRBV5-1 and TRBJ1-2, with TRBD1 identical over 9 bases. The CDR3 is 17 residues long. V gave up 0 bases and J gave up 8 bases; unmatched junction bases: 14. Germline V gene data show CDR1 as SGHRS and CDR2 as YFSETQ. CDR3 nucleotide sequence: TGCGCCAGCAGCTTGGATACAGGGGGCGCCGGGGCGGGAGGCTACACCTTC. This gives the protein CASSLDTGGAGAGGYTF.

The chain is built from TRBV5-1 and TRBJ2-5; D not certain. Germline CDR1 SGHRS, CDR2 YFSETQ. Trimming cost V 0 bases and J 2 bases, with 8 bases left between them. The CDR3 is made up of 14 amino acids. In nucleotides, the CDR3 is TGCGCCAGCAGCTTGGTTCAGATGCAAGAGACCCAGTACTTC. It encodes CASSLVQMQETQYF.

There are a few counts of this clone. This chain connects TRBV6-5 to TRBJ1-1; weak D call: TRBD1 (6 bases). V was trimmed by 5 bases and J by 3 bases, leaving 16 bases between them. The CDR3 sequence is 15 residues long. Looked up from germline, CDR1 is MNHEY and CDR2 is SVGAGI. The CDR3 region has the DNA TGTGCCAGCAGTCGCTCCTACAGGGATGACACTGAAGCTTTCTTT. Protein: CASSRSYRDDTEAFF.

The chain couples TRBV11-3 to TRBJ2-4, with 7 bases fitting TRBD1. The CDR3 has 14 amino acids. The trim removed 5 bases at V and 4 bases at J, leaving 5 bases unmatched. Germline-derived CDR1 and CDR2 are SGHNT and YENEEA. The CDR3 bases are TGTGCCAGCAGCCGACGACAGGGTAAAAACATTCAGTACTTC. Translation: CASSRRQGKNIQYF.

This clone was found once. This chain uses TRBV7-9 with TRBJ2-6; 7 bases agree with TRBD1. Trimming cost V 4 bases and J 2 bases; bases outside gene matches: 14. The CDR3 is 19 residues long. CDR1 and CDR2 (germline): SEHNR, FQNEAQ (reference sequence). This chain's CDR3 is CASSSPKYRGSTGANVLTF. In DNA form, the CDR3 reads TGTGCCAGCAGCTCGCCCAAATACAGGGGTAGCACTGGGGCCAACGTCCTGACTTTC.

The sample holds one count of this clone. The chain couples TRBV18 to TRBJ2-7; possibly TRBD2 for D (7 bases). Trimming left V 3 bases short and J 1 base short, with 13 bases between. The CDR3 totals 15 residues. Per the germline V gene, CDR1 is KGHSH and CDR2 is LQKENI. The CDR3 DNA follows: TGTGCCAGCTCACCCCTGGGGGGGCGTTCCTACGAGCAGTACTTC. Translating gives CASSPLGGRSYEQYF.